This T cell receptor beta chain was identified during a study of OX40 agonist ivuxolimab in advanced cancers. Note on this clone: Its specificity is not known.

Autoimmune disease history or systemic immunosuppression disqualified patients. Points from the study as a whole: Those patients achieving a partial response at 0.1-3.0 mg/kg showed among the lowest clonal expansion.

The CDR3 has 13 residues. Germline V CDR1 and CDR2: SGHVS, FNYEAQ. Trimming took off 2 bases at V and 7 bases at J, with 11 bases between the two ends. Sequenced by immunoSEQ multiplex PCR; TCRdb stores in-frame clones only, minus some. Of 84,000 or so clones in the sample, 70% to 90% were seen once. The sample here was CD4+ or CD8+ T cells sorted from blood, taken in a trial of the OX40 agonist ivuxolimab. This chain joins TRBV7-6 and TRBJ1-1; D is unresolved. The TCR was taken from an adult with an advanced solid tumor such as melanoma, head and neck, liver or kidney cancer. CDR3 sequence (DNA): TGTGCCAGCAGCTTAAACGGGGTCAGTGAAGCTTTCTTT. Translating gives CASSLNGVSEAFF.